This paragraph reports one T cell receptor (beta chain). These data come from a study of T cell changes during pregnancy in multiple sclerosis. Germline CDR1 reads SGHVS; CDR2 reads FQNEAQ. V gave up 5 bases and J gave up 4 bases, with 17 bases separating them. The CDR3 has 15 amino acids. Assay used: immunoSEQ multiplex PCR; TCRdb lists only in-frame clones, some missing. Of about 51,000 clones listed, around 94% are singletons. The receptor was derived from a female donor with multiple sclerosis, enrolled in a pregnancy study. The input for sequencing was CD4+ T cells from peripheral blood mononuclear cells, taken in the second trimester of pregnancy. The rearrangement links TRBV7-8 to TRBJ1-2, with TRBD1 as a possible D gene (6 bases). The CDR3 loop reads CASSTGPQGSYGYTF. CDR3 in DNA: TGTGCCAGCAGCACCGGACCGCAGGGGAGCTATGGCTACACCTTC. The complete variable domain, with remaining parts taken from reference TRBV7-8 and TRBJ1-2, reads GAGVSQSPRYKVAKRGQDVALRCDPISGHVSLFWYQQALGQGPEFLTYFQNEAQLDKSGLPSDRFFAERPEGSVSTLKIQRTQQEDSAVYLCASSTGPQGSYGYTFGSGTRLTVV.